Presented here are 25 T cell receptor beta chains from one specimen sequenced in a study of Graves' ophthalmopathy and Graves' hyperthyroidism. Amplification of the TCR beta CDR3 regions used RNA transcripts (as template). Second-round multiplex PCR came after a first-round RT-PCR that employed HTBI primers. TCRdb re-derived calls from the multiplex PCR reads in MiXCR, one entry per CDR3 protein. The sample has hundreds of thousands of distinct CDR3 sequences, about two fifths seen once. Sequences were obtained from peripheral blood. The receptors come from an adult man with Graves' ophthalmopathy.

This clonotype has ten or more counts. The rearrangement joins TRBV24-1 to TRBJ1-2, with D perhaps TRBD1 (5 bases). This CDR3 has 14 residues. Trimming stripped 4 bases from V and 8 bases from J, with 16 bases between. The germline gives CDR1 KGHDR, CDR2 SFDVKD. The CDR3 loop is CATSERDQETGYTF. The CDR3 DNA sequence: TGTGCCACCAGTGAGCGGGACCAAGAGACAGGCTACACCTTC.

This rearrangement joins TRBV10-3 to TRBJ1-5; the D is unclear. The length of the CDR3 is 14 residues. Germline V CDR1 and CDR2: ENHRY, SYGVKD. V lost 5 bases, J lost 5 bases, and 13 bases lay in between. CDR3 DNA: TGTGCCATCAGTTTCTACAGTCCGGATCAGCCCCAGCATTTT. Protein product: CAISFYSPDQPQHF.

At least ten counts were recorded for this clonotype. The chain has TRBV19 and TRBJ2-5; 7 bases are shared with TRBD1. Germline assignment: CDR1 LNHDA and CDR2 SQIVND (reference sequence). With V trimmed by 3 bases and J by 5 bases, 6 bases remained unmatched. There are 14 residues in the CDR3. The CDR3 region has the DNA TGTGCCAGTAGTATGACAGGGTCGAGGGAGACCCAGTACTTC. Translation gives CASSMTGSRETQYF.

This clonotype was found many times. This sequence joins TRBV19 and TRBJ2-7; 7 nucleotides align to TRBD2. Per germline, CDR1 LNHDA and CDR2 SQIVND (reference sequence). Losses at the gene ends were 3 bases for V and 4 bases for J; bases not matched to a gene: 9. CDR3 size: 15 residues. CDR3 sequence: CASSISAGEGYEQYF. The CDR3 DNA reads as TGTGCCAGTAGTATCTCCGCGGGAGAGGGGTACGAGCAGTACTTC.

Turning to this clonotype: A much bigger clone sits one base away, suggesting this may be a read error. The chain is built from TRBV7-8 and TRBJ1-1; tentative D call: TRBD1 (6 bases). The CDR3 is made up of 18 amino acids. Germline values: CDR1 SGHVS, CDR2 FQNEAQ. Trimming pared 5 bases from V and 3 bases from J, leaving 25 bases between. CDR3 DNA: TGTGCCAGCAGCCCACAGGGTGACCCACATACGAAAGACACTGAAGCTTTCTTT. Amino acids: CASSPQGDPHTKDTEAFF.

The gene calls are TRBV4-1 and TRBJ1-5; tentatively, D is TRBD1 (5 bases). Trimming removed 2 bases at V and 6 bases at J, with 11 bases between. The germline gives CDR1 MGHRA, CDR2 YSYEKL. This CDR3 has 14 residues. CDR3 sequence reads: CASSQPGSAQPQHF. For the CDR3, the DNA is TGCGCCAGCAGCCAACCAGGGTCGGCTCAGCCCCAGCATTTT.

The chain is built from TRBV15 and TRBJ2-1, with 8 bases fitting TRBD2. The CDR3 spans 16 residues. Germline lookup yields CDR1 LNHNV and CDR2 YYDKDF (reference sequence). V was clipped by 1 base and J by 7 bases; unmatched bases: 9. The CDR3 region has the DNA TGTGCCACCAGCAGAGTGGCTCTAGCGGGTAGTAATGAGCAGTTCTTC. Translation gives CATSRVALAGSNEQFF.

This clonotype was seen many times. The rearrangement links TRBV9 to TRBJ2-5, with D hard to call. There are 14 residues in the CDR3. The V gene's germline CDR1 is SGDLS and CDR2 YYNGEE. The ends were cut back, 0 bases at V and 4 bases at J, with 10 bases in the middle. CDR3 sequence (DNA): TGTGCCAGCAGCGTAGGGACGGCAAGAGAGACCCAGTACTTC. Its protein is CASSVGTARETQYF. Full variable domain (remainder filled in from reference TRBV9 and TRBJ2-5): DSGVTQTPKHLITATGQRVTLRCSPRSGDLSVYWYQQSLDQGLQFLIQYYNGEERAKGNILERFSAQQFPDLHSELNLSSLELGDSALYFCASSVGTARETQYFGPGTRLLVL.

The V call is TRBV2, the J call TRBJ2-3; weak D call: TRBD2 (10 bases). The CDR3 is made up of 19 amino acids. Germline lookup yields CDR1 SNHLY and CDR2 FYNNEI. V was clipped by 7 bases and J by 0 bases, with 26 bases between them. The CDR3 DNA reads TGTGCCAGCAAAGGGGGGACAGGGCTAGCGGGAGACAGCACAGATACGCAGTATTTT. As protein: CASKGGTGLAGDSTDTQYF.

In regard to this clonotype: No conserved phenylalanine or tryptophan is present at the end of the CDR3, so a read error is the likely explanation. The V gene is TRBV15, the J gene TRBJ2-6; D may be TRBD1 (5 bases). The CDR3 loop spans 15 amino acids. Between the trimmed V and J ends, which lost 5 bases and 3 bases, there was a span of 11 bases. Looked up from germline, CDR1 is LNHNV and CDR2 is YYDKDF (reference sequence). The CDR3 spells CATSGWTHGANVLTS. The CDR3, as DNA: TGTGCCACCAGCGGTTGGACACATGGGGCCAACGTCCTGACTTCC.

This clonotype was observed many times. The V call is TRBV4-3, the J call TRBJ2-7; 8 bases align to TRBD2. Germline trimming cut 8 bases from V and 13 bases from J; bases unmatched to any gene: 7. In germline, CDR1 is LGHNA, CDR2 YSLEER. The CDR3 length is 10 residues. CDR3 amino acids: CASHHRGGYF. CDR3 sequence (DNA): TGCGCCAGCCACCACCGGGGGGGATACTTC.

The chain combines TRBV19 with TRBJ2-3, with a tentative D call TRBD2 (5 bases). V was cut by 2 bases and J by 5 bases, with 17 bases left in between. The CDR3 extends over 16 amino acids. Germline assignment: CDR1 LNHDA and CDR2 SQIVND (reference sequence). The CDR3 nucleotides are TGTGCCAGTAGTATATCCGGGAACCCACCCTTAGATACGCAGTATTTT. It translates to CASSISGNPPLDTQYF.

The rearrangement uses TRBV19 and TRBJ1-3; 7 bases match TRBD1. The V gene end was trimmed by 6 bases and the J gene end by 4 bases; junction bases not matched to a gene: 12. This CDR3 contains 16 residues. Germline CDR1 reads LNHDA; CDR2 reads SQIVND (reference sequence). The CDR3 DNA reads TGTGCCAGTAGGACGGGACAGAAAATCGTGGGAAACACCATATATTTT. This translates into CASRTGQKIVGNTIYF.

The CDR3 DNA reads as TGCGCCAGCAGCTTGTTTGGGGGGGACACTGAGACCCAGTACTTC. Its translation is CASSLFGGDTETQYF. The chain couples TRBV5-1 to TRBJ2-5, with D possibly being TRBD2 (7 bases). Germline V gene sequence: CDR1 SGHRS, CDR2 YFSETQ. The length of the CDR3 is 15 residues. Trimming pared 1 base from V and 5 bases from J, leaving 15 bases between.

As for this clonotype: The junction differs from germline at one of its ends, possibly a read error. The chain links TRBV7-9 to TRBJ2-7; 9 nucleotides align to TRBD1. The germline CDR1 and CDR2 sequences are SEHNR and FQNEAQ (reference sequence). The CDR3 spans 14 residues. The CDR3 reads CAGRPRDRVYEQYF. The CDR3 DNA is TGTGCCGGCAGACCCCGGGACAGGGTTTACGAGCAGTACTTC.

This clonotype has a single count. The rearrangement links TRBV25-1 to TRBJ2-7; D gene unclear. Trimming stripped 4 bases from V and 0 bases from J, with 16 bases between. The CDR3 contains 16 residues. CDR1 is MGHDK, CDR2 SYGVNS, per germline. This chain's CDR3 is CASSASRSGTSYEQYF. Written as DNA, the CDR3 is TGTGCCAGCAGTGCTAGTAGGTCAGGCACCTCCTACGAGCAGTACTTC.

The chain has TRBV7-2 and TRBJ2-7, with TRBD1 as a possible D gene (5 bases). The ends were cut back, 5 bases at V and 4 bases at J, with 15 bases in the middle. CDR1 SGHTA and CDR2 FQGNSA come from the germline V gene. CDR3 length equals 14 residues. The CDR3 DNA reads TGTGCCAGCAGCCAAGCACAAAGGGGTTACGAGCAGTACTTC. Translating gives CASSQAQRGYEQYF.

The rearrangement uses TRBV2 and TRBJ1-2, with TRBD1 identical over 8 bases. Per germline, CDR1 SNHLY and CDR2 FYNNEI. Germline trimming cut 6 bases from V and 4 bases from J; bases unmatched to any gene: 7. This CDR3 has 14 residues. Here the CDR3 DNA reads TGTGCCAGCAGCGTGACAGGGGCGAGCTATGGCTACACCTTC. Its protein is CASSVTGASYGYTF.

This clonotype showed up many times. A much larger clone lies one base from this, so it may be a read error. The rearrangement uses TRBV2 and TRBJ1-6; a possible D gene is TRBD1 (5 bases). This CDR3 spans 13 amino acids. V gave up 4 bases and J gave up 5 bases, with 6 bases separating them. Germline values: CDR1 SNHLY, CDR2 FYNNEI. CDR3 nucleotides: TGTGCCAGCAGTGCAGGGAATAATTCACCCCTCCACTTT. It encodes CASSAGNNSPLHF. Together with reference TRBV2 and TRBJ1-6, the CDR3 gives the full variable domain: EPEVTQTPSHQVTQMGQEVILRCVPISNHLYFYWYRQILGQKVEFLVSFYNNEISEKSEIFDDQFSVERPDGSNFTLKIRSTKLEDSAMYFCASSAGNNSPLHFGNGTRLTVT.

This clonotype turned up a few times. The gene calls are TRBV5-4 and TRBJ1-3; D not resolved. CDR1 SGHNT and CDR2 YYREEE come from the germline V gene (reference sequence). V was clipped by 2 bases and J by 2 bases, with 8 bases between them. The CDR3 consists of 14 residues. For the CDR3, the DNA is TGTGCCAGCAGCTTCATTGGGGCTGGAAACACCATATATTTT. It codes for CASSFIGAGNTIYF.

A few counts support this clonotype. V gene TRBV9 combines with J gene TRBJ2-2; 12 bases align to TRBD2. J gave up 7 bases and V 2 bases, and 6 bases lay outside the gene matches. In germline, CDR1 is SGDLS, CDR2 YYNGEE. There are 16 residues in the CDR3. The CDR3 bases are TGTGCCAGCAGCGTTGGGTGGACTAGCGGGGACGGGGAGCTGTTTTTT. Translating gives CASSVGWTSGDGELFF.

The chain couples TRBV25-1 to TRBJ1-2; 10 bases line up with TRBD1. The V gene's germline CDR1 is MGHDK and CDR2 SYGVNS. The CDR3 contains 13 residues. Germline trimming cut 8 bases from V and 6 bases from J; bases unmatched to any gene: 6. The DNA of the CDR3 is TGTGCCAGCGGGGGACAGGGGAAGGATGGCTACACCTTC. This translates into CASGGQGKDGYTF.

This clonotype came up many times. The chain carries TRBV19 and TRBJ1-6; 11 bases agree with TRBD1. This CDR3 spans 15 amino acids. V dropped 7 bases and J dropped 9; count of bases not matched to a gene: 8. Germline CDR1 is LNHDA and CDR2 is SQIVND (reference sequence). CDR3 in DNA: TGTGCCAGTACCGACTCCGGGACAGGGGGTTCACCCCTCCACTTT. This encodes CASTDSGTGGSPLHF.

The rearrangement uses TRBV10-3 and TRBJ2-2; TRBD2 is a possible D gene (6 bases). Germline loops: CDR1 ENHRY, CDR2 SYGVKD. Trimming left V 6 bases short and J 5 bases short, with 13 bases between. This CDR3 comprises 14 residues. For the CDR3, the DNA is TGTGCCATCAGCCCACAGGCGGGAACCGGGGAGCTGTTTTTT. This gives the protein CAISPQAGTGELFF.

The gene calls are TRBV25-1 and TRBJ2-7, with D possibly matching TRBD1 (6 bases). Germline V lookup: CDR1 MGHDK, CDR2 SYGVNS. The CDR3 loop spans 14 amino acids. V lost 4 bases and J lost 2, with 12 bases in between. CDR3 region: CASSVYGQTYEQYF. DNA of the CDR3: TGTGCCAGCAGTGTTTACGGACAGACCTACGAGCAGTACTTC.